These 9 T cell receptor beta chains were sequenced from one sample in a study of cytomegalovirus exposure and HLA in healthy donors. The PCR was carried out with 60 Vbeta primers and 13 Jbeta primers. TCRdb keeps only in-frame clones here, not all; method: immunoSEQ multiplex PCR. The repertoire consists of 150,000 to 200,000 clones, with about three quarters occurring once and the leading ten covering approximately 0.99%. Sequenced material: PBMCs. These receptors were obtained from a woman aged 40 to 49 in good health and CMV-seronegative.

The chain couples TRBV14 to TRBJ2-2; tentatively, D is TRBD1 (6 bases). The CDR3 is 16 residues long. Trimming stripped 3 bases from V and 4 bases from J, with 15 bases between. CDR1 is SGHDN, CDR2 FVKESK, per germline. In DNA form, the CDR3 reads TGTGCCAGCAGCCAGTCCGGGACACTACTCACCGGGGAGCTGTTTTTT. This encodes CASSQSGTLLTGELFF.

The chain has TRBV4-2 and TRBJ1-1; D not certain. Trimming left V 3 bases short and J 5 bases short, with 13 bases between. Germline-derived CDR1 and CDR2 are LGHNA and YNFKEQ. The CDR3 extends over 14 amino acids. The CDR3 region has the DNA TGTGCCAGCAGCCATGAGGGAGGTGTAACTGAAGCTTTCTTT. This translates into CASSHEGGVTEAFF.

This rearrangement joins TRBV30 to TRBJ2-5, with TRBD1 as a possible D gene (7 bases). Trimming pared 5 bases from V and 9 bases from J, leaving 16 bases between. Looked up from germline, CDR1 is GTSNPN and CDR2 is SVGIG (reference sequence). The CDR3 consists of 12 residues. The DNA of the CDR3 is TGTGCCTGGCGTTGGACAGGCGGGGCCCAGTACTTC. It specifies CAWRWTGGAQYF.

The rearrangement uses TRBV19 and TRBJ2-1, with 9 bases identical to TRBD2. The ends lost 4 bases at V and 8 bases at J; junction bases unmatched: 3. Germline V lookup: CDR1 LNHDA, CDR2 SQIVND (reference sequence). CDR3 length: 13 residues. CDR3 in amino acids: CASSTSGTHEQFF. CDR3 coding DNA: TGTGCCAGTAGTACTAGCGGGACCCATGAGCAGTTCTTC.

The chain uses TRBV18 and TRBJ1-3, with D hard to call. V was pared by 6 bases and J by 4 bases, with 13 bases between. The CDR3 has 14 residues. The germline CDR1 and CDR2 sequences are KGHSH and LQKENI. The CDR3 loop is CASSAGGVGNTIYF. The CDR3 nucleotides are TGTGCCAGCTCCGCGGGCGGGGTCGGAAACACCATATATTTT.

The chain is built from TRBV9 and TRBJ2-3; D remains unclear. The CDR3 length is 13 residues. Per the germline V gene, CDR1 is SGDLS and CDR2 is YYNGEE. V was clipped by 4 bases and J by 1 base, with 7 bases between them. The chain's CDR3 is CASSIRGTDTQYF. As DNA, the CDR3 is TGTGCCAGCAGCATCCGAGGCACAGATACGCAGTATTTT.

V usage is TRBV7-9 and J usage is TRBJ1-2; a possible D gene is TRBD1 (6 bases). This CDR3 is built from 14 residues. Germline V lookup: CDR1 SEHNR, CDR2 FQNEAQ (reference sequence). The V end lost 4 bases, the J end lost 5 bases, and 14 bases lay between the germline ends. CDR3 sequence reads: CASSSPGQFYGYTF. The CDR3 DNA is TGTGCCAGCAGCTCCCCCGGACAGTTTTATGGCTACACCTTC.

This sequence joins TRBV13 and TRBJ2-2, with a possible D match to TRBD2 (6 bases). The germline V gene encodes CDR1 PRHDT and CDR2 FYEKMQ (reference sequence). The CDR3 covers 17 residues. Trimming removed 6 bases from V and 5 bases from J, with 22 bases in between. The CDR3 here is CASSDGGPGLRTGELFF. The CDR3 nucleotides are TGTGCCAGCAGTGACGGAGGGCCGGGCTTGAGGACCGGGGAGCTGTTTTTT.

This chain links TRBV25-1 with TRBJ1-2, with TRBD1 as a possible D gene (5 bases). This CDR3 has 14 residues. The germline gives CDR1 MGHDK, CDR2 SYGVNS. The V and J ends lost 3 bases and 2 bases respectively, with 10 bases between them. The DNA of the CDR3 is TGTGCCAGCAGTGACCGAAGGGGCAACTATGGCTACACCTTC. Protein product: CASSDRRGNYGYTF.